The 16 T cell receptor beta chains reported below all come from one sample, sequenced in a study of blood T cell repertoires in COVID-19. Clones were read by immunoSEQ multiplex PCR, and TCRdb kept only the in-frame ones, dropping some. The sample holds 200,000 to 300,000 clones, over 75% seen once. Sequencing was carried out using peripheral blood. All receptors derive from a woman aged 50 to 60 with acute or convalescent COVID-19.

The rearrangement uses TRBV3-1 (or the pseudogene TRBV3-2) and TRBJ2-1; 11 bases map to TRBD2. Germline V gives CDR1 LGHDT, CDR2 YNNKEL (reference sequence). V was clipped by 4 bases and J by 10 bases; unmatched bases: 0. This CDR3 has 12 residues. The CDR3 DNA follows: TGTGCCAGCAGCCTAGCGGGAGGGGAGCAGTTCTTC. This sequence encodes CASSLAGGEQFF.

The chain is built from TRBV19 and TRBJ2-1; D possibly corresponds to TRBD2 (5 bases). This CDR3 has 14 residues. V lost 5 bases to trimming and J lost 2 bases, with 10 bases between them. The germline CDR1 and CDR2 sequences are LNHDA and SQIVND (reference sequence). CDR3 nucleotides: TGTGCCAGTAGTGAGCGGTCGACCTACAATGAGCAGTTCTTC. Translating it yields CASSERSTYNEQFF.

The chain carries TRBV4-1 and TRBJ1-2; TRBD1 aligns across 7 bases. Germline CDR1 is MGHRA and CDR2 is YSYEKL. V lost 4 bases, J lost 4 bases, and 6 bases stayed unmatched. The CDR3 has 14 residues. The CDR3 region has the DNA TGCGCCAGCAGCCCCGGACAGGCGGCCTATGGCTACACCTTC. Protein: CASSPGQAAYGYTF.

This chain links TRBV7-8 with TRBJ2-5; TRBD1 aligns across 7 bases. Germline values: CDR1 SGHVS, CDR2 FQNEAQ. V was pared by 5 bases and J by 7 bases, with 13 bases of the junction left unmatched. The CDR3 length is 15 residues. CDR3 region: CASSPQPGSGGTQYF. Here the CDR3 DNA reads TGTGCCAGCAGCCCCCAGCCAGGGTCAGGGGGGACCCAGTACTTC.

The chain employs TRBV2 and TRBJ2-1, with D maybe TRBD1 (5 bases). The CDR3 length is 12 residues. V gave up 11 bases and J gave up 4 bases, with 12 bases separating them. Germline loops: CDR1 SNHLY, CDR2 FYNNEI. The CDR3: CASSAGYNEQFF. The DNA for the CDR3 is TGTGCCTCCAGCGCAGGGTACAATGAGCAGTTCTTC.

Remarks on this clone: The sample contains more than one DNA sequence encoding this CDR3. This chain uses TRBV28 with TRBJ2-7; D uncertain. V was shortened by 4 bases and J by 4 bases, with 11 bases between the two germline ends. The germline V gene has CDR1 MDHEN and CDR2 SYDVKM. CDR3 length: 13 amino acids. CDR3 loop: CASSSLLRYEQYF. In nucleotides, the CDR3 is TGTGCCAGCAGTTCCCTCCTAAGATACGAGCAGTACTTC.

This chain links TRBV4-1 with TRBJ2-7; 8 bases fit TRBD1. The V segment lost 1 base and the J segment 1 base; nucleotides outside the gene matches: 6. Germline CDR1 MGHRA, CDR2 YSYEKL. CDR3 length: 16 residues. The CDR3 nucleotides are TGCGCCAGCAGCCAAGTAGCGAGACAGGGGTCCTACGAGCAGTACTTC. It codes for CASSQVARQGSYEQYF.

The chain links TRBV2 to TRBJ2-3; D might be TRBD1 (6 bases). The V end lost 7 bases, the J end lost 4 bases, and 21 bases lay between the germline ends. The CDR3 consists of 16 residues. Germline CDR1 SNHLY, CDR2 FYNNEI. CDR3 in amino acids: CASNVQGGWASDTQYF. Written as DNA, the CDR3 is TGTGCCAGCAACGTACAGGGTGGTTGGGCGTCAGATACGCAGTATTTT.

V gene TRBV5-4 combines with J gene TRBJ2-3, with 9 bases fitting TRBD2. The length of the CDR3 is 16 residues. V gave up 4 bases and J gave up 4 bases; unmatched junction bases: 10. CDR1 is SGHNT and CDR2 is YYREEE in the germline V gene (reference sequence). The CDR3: CASSLRVAGGADTQYF. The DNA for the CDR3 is TGTGCCAGCAGCCTTAGGGTTGCGGGAGGGGCAGATACGCAGTATTTT.

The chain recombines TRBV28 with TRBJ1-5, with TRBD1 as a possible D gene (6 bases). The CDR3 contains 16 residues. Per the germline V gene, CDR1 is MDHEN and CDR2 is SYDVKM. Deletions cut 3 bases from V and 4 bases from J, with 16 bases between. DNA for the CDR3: TGTGCCAGCAGTTTGGGATTTTACAGGGAGAATCAGCCCCAGCATTTT. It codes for CASSLGFYRENQPQHF.

The DNA of the CDR3 is TGCGCCAGCAGCCAAGATTTCGGCGGACAAGAGACCCAGTACTTC. Protein product: CASSQDFGGQETQYF. The chain carries TRBV4-3 and TRBJ2-5, with no clear D. V was clipped by 0 bases and J by 2 bases, with 10 bases between them. The CDR3 extends over 15 amino acids. Germline assignment: CDR1 LGHNA and CDR2 YSLEER.

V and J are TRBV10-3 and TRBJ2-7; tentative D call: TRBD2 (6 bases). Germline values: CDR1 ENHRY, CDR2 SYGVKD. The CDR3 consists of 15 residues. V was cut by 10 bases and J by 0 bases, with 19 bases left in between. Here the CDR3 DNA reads TGTGCCACCAAGATCCCCTATAGCGGCTCCTACGAGCAGTACTTC. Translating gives CATKIPYSGSYEQYF.

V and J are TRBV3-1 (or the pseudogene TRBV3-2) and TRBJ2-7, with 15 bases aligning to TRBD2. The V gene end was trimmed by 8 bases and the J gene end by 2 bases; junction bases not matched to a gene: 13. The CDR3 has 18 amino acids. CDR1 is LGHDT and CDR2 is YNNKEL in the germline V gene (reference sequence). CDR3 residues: CASLKPGLAGGLTYEQYF. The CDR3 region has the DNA TGTGCCAGCCTTAAACCCGGACTAGCGGGAGGGTTGACCTACGAGCAGTACTTC.

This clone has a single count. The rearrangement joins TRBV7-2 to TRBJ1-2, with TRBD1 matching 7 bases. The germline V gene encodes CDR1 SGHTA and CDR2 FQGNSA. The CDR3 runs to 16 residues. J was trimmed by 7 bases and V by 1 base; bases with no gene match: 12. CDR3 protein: CASSLDRSRGLRGYTF. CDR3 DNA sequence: TGTGCCAGCAGCTTAGATCGGTCTAGGGGGCTCCGTGGCTACACCTTC.

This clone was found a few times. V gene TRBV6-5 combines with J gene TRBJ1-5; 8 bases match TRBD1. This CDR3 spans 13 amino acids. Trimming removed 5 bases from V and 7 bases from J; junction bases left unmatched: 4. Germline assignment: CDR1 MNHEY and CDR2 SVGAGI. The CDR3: CASSPNRGQPQHF. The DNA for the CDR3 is TGTGCCAGCAGTCCCAACAGGGGGCAGCCCCAGCATTTT.

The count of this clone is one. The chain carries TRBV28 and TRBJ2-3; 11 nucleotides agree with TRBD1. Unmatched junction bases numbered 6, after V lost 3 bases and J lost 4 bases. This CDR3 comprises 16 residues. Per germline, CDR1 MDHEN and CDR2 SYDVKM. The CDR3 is CASSFRDRGSPDTQYF. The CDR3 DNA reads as TGTGCCAGCAGTTTCCGGGACAGGGGGAGCCCAGATACGCAGTATTTT.